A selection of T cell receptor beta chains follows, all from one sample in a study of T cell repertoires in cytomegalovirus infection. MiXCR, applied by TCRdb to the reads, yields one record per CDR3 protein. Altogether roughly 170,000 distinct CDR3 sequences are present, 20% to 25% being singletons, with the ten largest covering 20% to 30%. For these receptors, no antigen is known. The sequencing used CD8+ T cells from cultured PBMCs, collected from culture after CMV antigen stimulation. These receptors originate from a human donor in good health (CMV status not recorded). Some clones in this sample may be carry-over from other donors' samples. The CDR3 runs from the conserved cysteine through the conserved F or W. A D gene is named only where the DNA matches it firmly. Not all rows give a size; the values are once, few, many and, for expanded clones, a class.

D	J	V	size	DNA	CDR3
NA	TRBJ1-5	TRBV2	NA	TGTGCCAGCCGAGAAGGGCCAAGTCAGCCCCAGCATTTT	CASREGPSQPQHF
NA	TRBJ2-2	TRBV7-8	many	TGTGCCAGCAGCTTGAGAGGGCAGAACACCGGGGAGCTGTTTTTT	CASSLRGQNTGELFF
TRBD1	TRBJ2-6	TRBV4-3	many	TGCGCCAGCAGCCAAGATTGGGGGACAGGGAATTTATTCTCTGGGGCCAACGTCCTGACTTTC	CASSQDWGTGNLFSGANVLTF
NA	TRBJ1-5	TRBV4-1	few	TGCGCCAGCAGCCAAGATAGGGGGGCAGGGCAGCCCCAGCATTTT	CASSQDRGAGQPQHF
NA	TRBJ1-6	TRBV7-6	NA	TGTGCCAGCAGCTCCAAGGGGGGCTATAATTCACCCCTCCACTTT	CASSSKGGYNSPLHF
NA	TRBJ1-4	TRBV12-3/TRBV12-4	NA	TGTGCCAGCTCTCTTATGGGGGTGGGAGAAAAACTGTTTTTT	CASSLMGVGEKLFF
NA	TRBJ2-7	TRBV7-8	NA	TGTGCCAGCAGCTTAGCGGGGCCTGTCGACGAGCAGTACTTC	CASSLAGPVDEQYF
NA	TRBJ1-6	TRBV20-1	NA	TGCAGTGCTAGAGATGTGGGCACCAGCTCCTATAATTCACCCCTCCACTTT	CSARDVGTSSYNSPLHF
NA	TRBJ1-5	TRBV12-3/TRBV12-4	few	TGTGCCAGCAGTCTCCGAGAGTGGGGTCAGCCCCAGCATTTT	CASSLREWGQPQHF
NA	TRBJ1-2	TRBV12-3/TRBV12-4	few	TGTGCCAGCAGTTTTAGGATCCCCTTCAACTATGGCTACACCTTC	CASSFRIPFNYGYTF
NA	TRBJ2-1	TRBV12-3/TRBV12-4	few	TGTGCCAGCAGTTTCGACATCTATGAGCAGTTCTTC	CASSFDIYEQFF
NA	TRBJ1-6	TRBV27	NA	TGTGCCAGCACCCAAGGGAGGGGTGCAGGTTCACCCCTCCACTTT	CASTQGRGAGSPLHF
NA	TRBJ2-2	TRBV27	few	TGTGCCAGCAGTTCCAACAGGAAGGCCGGGGAGCTGTTTTTT	CASSSNRKAGELFF
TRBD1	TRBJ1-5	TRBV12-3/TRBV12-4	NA	TGTGCCAGCAGTTTAGAAGGGACAGGGTATCAGCCCCAGCATTTT	CASSLEGTGYQPQHF
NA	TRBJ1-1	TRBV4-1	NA	TGCGCCAGCAGCCAAGATGAGGCCTTGAACACTGAAGCTTTCTTT	CASSQDEALNTEAFF
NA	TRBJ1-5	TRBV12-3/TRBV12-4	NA	TGTGCCAGCAGACGTGGTGGAGGGGTGGTTCAGCCCCAGCATTTT	CASRRGGGVVQPQHF
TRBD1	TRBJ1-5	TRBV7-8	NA	TGTGCCAGCAGCCCCGACAGGGTTAGCAATCAGCCCCAGCATTTT	CASSPDRVSNQPQHF
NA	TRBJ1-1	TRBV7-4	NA	TGTGCCAGCAGCCCCGAATATGAAGCTTTCTTT	CASSPEYEAFF
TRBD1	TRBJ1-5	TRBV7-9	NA	TGTGCCAGTGGACAGGGGCTCAATCAGCCCCAGCATTTT	CASGQGLNQPQHF
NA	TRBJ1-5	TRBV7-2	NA	TGTGCCAGCAGCTTACGGGGGGGCACAAGCAATCAGCCCCAGCATTTT	CASSLRGGTSNQPQHF
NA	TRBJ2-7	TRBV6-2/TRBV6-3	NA	TGTGCCAGCAGTTACCGGACCGTCGGCCCCTACGAGCAGTACTTC	CASSYRTVGPYEQYF
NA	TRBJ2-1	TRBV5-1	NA	TGCGCCAGCAGCTGGAGGCACTCCTACAATGAGCAGTTCTTC	CASSWRHSYNEQFF
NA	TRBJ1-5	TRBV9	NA	TGTGCCAGCAGCGTAGGGGGGGCAGGTGGCCAGCCCCAGCATTTT	CASSVGGAGGQPQHF
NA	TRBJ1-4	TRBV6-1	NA	TGTGCCACTAAAATAACTGCAGACCAGTATGAAAAACTGTTTTTT	CATKITADQYEKLFF
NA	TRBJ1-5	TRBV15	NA	TGTGCCACCAGCAGACAGGTCAATCAGCCCCAGCATTTT	CATSRQVNQPQHF
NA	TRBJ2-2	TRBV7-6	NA	TGTGCCAGCAGCCCGGGGACGGGCGGGGAGCTGTTTTTT	CASSPGTGGELFF
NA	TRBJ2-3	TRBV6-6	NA	TGTGCCAGCCCAGGGTTGAAAGGAGATACGCAGTATTTT	CASPGLKGDTQYF
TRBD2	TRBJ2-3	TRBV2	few	TGTGCCAGGAGAAAAGGGAGCGGGGGGGAAGATACGCAGTATTTT	CARRKGSGGEDTQYF
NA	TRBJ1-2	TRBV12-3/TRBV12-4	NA	TGTGCCAGCAGTTTTGGGGTGGTGGGTCAGAACGGCACCTTC	CASSFGVVGQNGTF
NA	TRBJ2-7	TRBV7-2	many	TGTGCCAGCAGCTTGAGTTTGGGGGTCTCCTACGAGCAGTACTTC	CASSLSLGVSYEQYF
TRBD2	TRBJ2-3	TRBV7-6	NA	TGTGCCAGCAGCTCGGAACCCGGGACTAGCGAAATAGATACGCAGTATTTT	CASSSEPGTSEIDTQYF
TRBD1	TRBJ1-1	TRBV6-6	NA	TGTGCCAGCAGTTACACCCACCTAGGGGGCGAAGCTTTCTTT	CASSYTHLGGEAFF
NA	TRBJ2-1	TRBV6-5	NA	TGTGCCACCCAGGGGAATGAGCAGTTCTTC	CATQGNEQFF
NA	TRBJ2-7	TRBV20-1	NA	TGCAGTGCTAGGGGAACGGGGACCGCCGCCTCCTACGAGCAGTACTTC	CSARGTGTAASYEQYF
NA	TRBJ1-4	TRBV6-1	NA	TGTGCCAGCAGTGAAGCGGTCTCGGCAACTAATGAAAAACTGTTTTTT	CASSEAVSATNEKLFF
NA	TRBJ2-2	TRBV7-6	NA	TGTGCCAGCAGCTTAGAGGCCCAAGGGGCGGACGGGGAGCTGTTTTTT	CASSLEAQGADGELFF
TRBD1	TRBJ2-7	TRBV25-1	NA	TGTGCCAGCAGTGAATCACGGGACAGCTCCTACGAGCAGTACTTC	CASSESRDSSYEQYF
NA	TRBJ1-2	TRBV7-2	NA	TGTGCCAGCAGCTTACTTGACAGCTCGGGCTATGGCTACACCTTC	CASSLLDSSGYGYTF
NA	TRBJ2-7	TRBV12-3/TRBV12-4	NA	TGTGCCAGCAGTTTAGTAGGGGGGGGAAGACACTACGAGCAGTACTTC	CASSLVGGGRHYEQYF
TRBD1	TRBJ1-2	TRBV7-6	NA	TGTGCCAGCAGCTTAGGACAGGGCCGTAACTATGGCTACACCTTC	CASSLGQGRNYGYTF
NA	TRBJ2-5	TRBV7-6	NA	TGTGCCAGCAGCTTACGGACAGCACGACAGGAGACCCAGTACTTC	CASSLRTARQETQYF
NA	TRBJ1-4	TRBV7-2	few	TGTGCCAGCAGCTTCGGCACAGCTAATGAAAAACTGTTTTTT	CASSFGTANEKLFF
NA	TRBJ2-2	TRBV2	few	TGTGCCAGCAGTGGGGAAGGGGGGCCGGCCTGGGAGCTGTTTTTT	CASSGEGGPAWELFF
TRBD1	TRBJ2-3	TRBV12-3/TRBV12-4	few	TGTGCCAGCAGTCATCCGGACAGGGTCACAGATACGCAGTATTTT	CASSHPDRVTDTQYF
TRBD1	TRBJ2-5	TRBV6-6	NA	TGTGCCAGCAGTATACTGGGGACAGGGGGCGAGACCCAGTACTTC	CASSILGTGGETQYF
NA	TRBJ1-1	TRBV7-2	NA	TGTGCCAGCAGCTTAGACGAAGCTTTCTTT	CASSLDEAFF